A single TCR beta chain is shown here with its context. The protocol was immunoSEQ multiplex PCR, while the TCRdb copy is restricted to in-frame clones and leaves out a portion. This sample carries about 80,000 clones, around 87% of them seen once, and the ten largest clones take over 0.25%. The data belong to a study of OX40 agonist ivuxolimab in advanced cancers. Overall study: Dosing consisted of intravenous ivuxolimab at 0.01 to 10 mg/kg every 2 weeks. With a range of roughly 23 to 85, age averaged approximately 64 years, and around 80% were male.

The CDR3 runs 17 residues. Trimming removed 2 bases from V and 2 bases from J, with 17 bases in between. Germline values: CDR1 LNHDA, CDR2 SQIVND (reference sequence). Samples of blood were obtained at baseline, on cycle 4 day 1, and on cycle 7 day 1. Material: CD4+ or CD8+ T cells sorted from blood, obtained in a trial of the OX40 agonist ivuxolimab. The V gene is TRBV19, the J gene TRBJ2-3; D perhaps matches TRBD1 (6 bases). This receptor was identified in an adult with an advanced solid tumor such as melanoma, head and neck, liver or kidney cancer. Here the CDR3 DNA reads TGTGCCAGTAGTATAAGACAGGTGCCCTTACCCACAGATACGCAGTATTTT. This translates into CASSIRQVPLPTDTQYF.